The 27 T cell receptor beta chains presented below share a single source sample, sequenced in a study of blood T cell repertoires in COVID-19. Some clones are missing from TCRdb's copy, which holds only in-frame ones; the method was immunoSEQ multiplex PCR. The profile shows over 200,000 clones, more than 70% of them singletons. The sample comprised peripheral blood. These receptors all stem from a woman in her sixties or seventies with acute or convalescent COVID-19.

This chain uses TRBV30 with TRBJ1-6, with no clear D. The CDR3 is 13 residues long. The germline V gene has CDR1 GTSNPN and CDR2 SVGIG (reference sequence). With 3 bases removed from V and 0 bases from J, the gap between germline ends came to 3 bases. This CDR3 is CAWSSSYNSPLHF. Here the CDR3 DNA reads TGTGCCTGGAGCAGCTCCTATAATTCACCCCTCCACTTT.

The CDR3 is CASRTSIDTDTQYF. The CDR3 nucleotides read TGCGCCAGCAGGACTAGCATAGACACAGATACGCAGTATTTT. This rearrangement joins TRBV10-2 to TRBJ2-3; 7 bases are shared with TRBD2. CDR3 size: 14 residues. The V and J ends lost 6 bases and 2 bases, in that order; junction bases with no gene match: 5. Germline loops: CDR1 WSHSY, CDR2 SAAADI.

The CDR3 DNA is TGTGCCAGCTCACCACCTAGGTCAGGAACCAAAAACATTCAGTACTTC. This sequence encodes CASSPPRSGTKNIQYF. The V and J genes are TRBV18 and TRBJ2-4; D gene ambiguous. From germline, CDR1 is KGHSH and CDR2 LQKENI. The CDR3 contains 16 residues. Trimming left V 0 bases short and J 2 bases short, with 11 bases between.

The genes are TRBV6-4 and TRBJ1-6; TRBD1 matches at 9 bases. With V trimmed by 6 bases and J by 7 bases, 4 bases remained unmatched. The V gene's germline CDR1 is MRHNA and CDR2 SNTAGT. CDR3 length: 14 residues. The CDR3 sequence is CASRTGTGNSPLHF. In nucleotides, the CDR3 is TGTGCCAGCAGGACGGGGACAGGGAATTCACCCCTCCACTTT.

J is TRBJ1-1 and V is TRBV6-5; possible D gene TRBD1, 5 bases. This CDR3 has 15 residues. Between the trimmed V and J ends, which lost 7 bases and 3 bases, there was a span of 18 bases. Germline assignment: CDR1 MNHEY and CDR2 SVGAGI. The CDR3 region has the DNA TGTGCCAGCATTCCTCCCGGGGGTTTCGACACTGAAGCTTTCTTT. Translated, it gives CASIPPGGFDTEAFF.

The chain employs TRBV2 and TRBJ2-6, with no clear D. This CDR3 is 16 amino acids long. V lost 1 base and J lost 2, with 9 bases in between. In germline, CDR1 is SNHLY, CDR2 FYNNEI. CDR3 in DNA: TGTGCCAGCAGTGAAGACAGCTTGGCTGGGGCCAACGTCCTGACTTTC. This sequence encodes CASSEDSLAGANVLTF.

This chain joins TRBV18 and TRBJ1-1; possibly TRBD1 for D (6 bases). Trimming shortened V by 6 bases and J by 3 bases, and 14 bases separated the two germline ends. CDR3 length: 14 amino acids. CDR1 KGHSH and CDR2 LQKENI come from the germline V gene. CDR3 bases: TGTGCCAGCTCGTTTACAGGGCGGGACACTGAAGCTTTCTTT. Translated, it gives CASSFTGRDTEAFF.

The CDR3 is CASKRGEADTQYF. CDR3 coding DNA: TGTGCCAGCAAACGGGGAGAGGCGGATACGCAGTATTTT. V gene TRBV6-5 combines with J gene TRBJ2-3, with D possibly matching TRBD2 (5 bases). The germline V gene encodes CDR1 MNHEY and CDR2 SVGAGI. Trimming took 7 bases from V and 6 from J, leaving 14 bases between them. The CDR3 covers 13 residues.

In this sample, this clone turned up a few times. The V and J genes are TRBV12-3 or TRBV12-4 and TRBJ1-2, with a tentative D call TRBD1 (5 bases). The CDR3 is 13 residues long. V gave up 5 bases and J gave up 4 bases, with 11 bases separating them. CDR3 amino acids: CASSPGGGYGYTF. The DNA of the CDR3 is TGTGCCAGCAGTCCGGGGGGGGGCTATGGCTACACCTTC.

The chain uses TRBV5-1 and TRBJ1-4; no clear D. The CDR3 is 15 residues long. Germline CDR1 SGHRS, CDR2 YFSETQ. V was shortened by 7 bases and J by 1 base, with 14 bases between the two germline ends. The CDR3 is CASGRTGGTNEKLFF. DNA of the CDR3: TGCGCCAGCGGACGGACCGGAGGAACTAATGAAAAACTGTTTTTT.

The chain carries TRBV5-1 and TRBJ1-3, with 9 bases identical to TRBD1. In germline, CDR1 is SGHRS, CDR2 YFSETQ. V shed 0 bases and J 0 bases; nucleotides not matched to a gene: 7. This CDR3 is built from 18 residues. CDR3 sequence: CASSLAGTGIISGNTIYF. CDR3 DNA sequence: TGCGCCAGCAGCTTGGCGGGGACAGGGATCATCTCTGGAAACACCATATATTTT.

The chain uses TRBV18 and TRBJ2-7, with D maybe TRBD2 (6 bases). Germline V gene sequence: CDR1 KGHSH, CDR2 LQKENI. Trimming cost V 4 bases and J 2 bases, with 12 bases left between them. The CDR3 length is 14 residues. CDR3 sequence (DNA): TGTGCCAGCTCACTCCCCGGGACTCCCTACGAGCAGTACTTC. It encodes CASSLPGTPYEQYF. The variable domain in full, completed from reference TRBV18 and TRBJ2-7, reads NAGVMQNPRHLVRRRGQEARLRCSPMKGHSHVYWYRQLPEEGLKFMVYLQKENIIDESGMPKERFSAEFPKEGPSILRIQQVVRGDSAAYFCASSLPGTPYEQYFGPGTRLTVT.

The chain employs TRBV2 and TRBJ2-7, with TRBD1 matching 10 bases. V lost 0 bases, J lost 4 bases, and 3 bases stayed unmatched. The CDR3 has 15 amino acids. Germline values: CDR1 SNHLY, CDR2 FYNNEI. CDR3 amino acids: CASSEAGTGEYEQYF. The CDR3 bases are TGTGCCAGCAGTGAAGCCGGGACAGGGGAATACGAGCAGTACTTC.

The V gene is TRBV7-2, the J gene TRBJ2-7; a possible D gene is TRBD1 (6 bases). Trimming removed 3 bases from V and 4 bases from J, with 10 bases in between. The CDR3 extends over 13 amino acids. Germline loops: CDR1 SGHTA, CDR2 FQGNSA. CDR3 nucleotides: TGTGCCAGCAGCTTGGGGGCACTTTACGAGCAGTACTTC. It specifies CASSLGALYEQYF.

The genes are TRBV30 and TRBJ1-5; possibly TRBD1 for D (5 bases). V gave up 3 bases and J gave up 5 bases, with 14 bases separating them. Germline lookup yields CDR1 GTSNPN and CDR2 SVGIG (reference sequence). The CDR3 spans 14 residues. The CDR3 DNA reads TGTGCCTGGAGCCGTGGGGCCTTCCATCAGCCCCAGCATTTT. As protein: CAWSRGAFHQPQHF.

This chain joins TRBV5-1 and TRBJ2-5; TRBD2 aligns across 9 bases. V shed 4 bases and J 5 bases; nucleotides not matched to a gene: 9. The CDR3 contains 15 residues. Germline assignment: CDR1 SGHRS and CDR2 YFSETQ. This chain's CDR3 is CASSRGTSLAETQYF. The CDR3 DNA follows: TGCGCCAGCAGCAGGGGGACTAGCTTAGCGGAGACCCAGTACTTC.

The CDR3 DNA follows: TGTGCCAGCACAGGGGGCTATCAGCCCCAGCATTTT. As protein: CASTGGYQPQHF. V gene TRBV2 combines with J gene TRBJ1-5; 8 nucleotides align to TRBD1. With 7 bases clipped from V and 5 bases from J, the junction kept 1 base outside the gene matches. Germline loops: CDR1 SNHLY, CDR2 FYNNEI. This CDR3 is built from 12 residues.

The genes are TRBV7-8 and TRBJ2-3, with 7 bases that match TRBD2. The CDR3 length is 15 residues. The germline V gene encodes CDR1 SGHVS and CDR2 FQNEAQ. With 5 bases clipped from V and 2 bases from J, the junction kept 7 bases outside the gene matches. CDR3 amino acids: CASSRAGRNTDTQYF. DNA of the CDR3: TGTGCCAGCAGCCGAGCGGGGCGGAACACAGATACGCAGTATTTT.

V gene TRBV7-2 combines with J gene TRBJ2-3, with TRBD2 matching 7 bases. Trimming removed 4 bases from V and 4 bases from J; junction bases left unmatched: 5. CDR3 size: 14 residues. The V gene's germline CDR1 is SGHTA and CDR2 FQGNSA. As DNA, the CDR3 is TGTGCCAGCAGCTCGGCTGCGGGGGCAGATACGCAGTATTTT. Translated: CASSSAAGADTQYF.

The J gene is TRBJ2-2, the V gene TRBV5-1; D not certain. Trimming shortened V by 0 bases and J by 2 bases, and 2 bases separated the two germline ends. The CDR3 loop spans 13 amino acids. Germline-derived CDR1 and CDR2 are SGHRS and YFSETQ. The DNA of the CDR3 is TGCGCCAGCAGCTTGGTAAACACCGGGGAGCTGTTTTTT. It yields the protein CASSLVNTGELFF.

V is TRBV19 and J is TRBJ1-1; 8 nucleotides line up with TRBD1. The germline V gene encodes CDR1 LNHDA and CDR2 SQIVND (reference sequence). J lost 5 bases, V lost 3 bases, and 8 bases had no gene match. The CDR3 extends over 15 amino acids. The CDR3 coding sequence is TGTGCCAGTAGTATGAGGACAGGGCTATTTACTGAAGCTTTCTTT. Protein product: CASSMRTGLFTEAFF.

This chain connects TRBV4-3 to TRBJ2-7; TRBD2 agrees at 11 bases. This CDR3 has 16 residues. Germline CDR1 LGHNA, CDR2 YSLEER. V lost 1 base to trimming and J lost 5 bases; unmatched junction nucleotides: 7. The CDR3 DNA reads as TGCGCCAGCAGCCAAGGGTTAGCGGGAGGGCCTCACGAGCAGTACTTC. Protein: CASSQGLAGGPHEQYF.

J is TRBJ2-7 and V is TRBV7-3; TRBD2 agrees at 9 bases. V shed 6 bases and J 3 bases; nucleotides not matched to a gene: 3. CDR1 is SGHTA, CDR2 FQGTGA, per germline. The CDR3 is 13 amino acids. The chain's CDR3 is CASRSGGRYEQYF. The DNA for the CDR3 is TGTGCCAGCAGGAGCGGGGGGCGCTACGAGCAGTACTTC.

The CDR3: CAFRGNTGELFF. The CDR3 DNA reads TGTGCCTTCAGGGGGAACACCGGGGAGCTGTTTTTT. The genes are TRBV9 and TRBJ2-2, with D tentatively TRBD1 (6 bases). The germline gives CDR1 SGDLS, CDR2 YYNGEE. V was clipped by 10 bases and J by 1 base, with 8 bases between them. This CDR3 region has 12 residues.

The rearrangement links TRBV6-6 to TRBJ2-5, with a tentative D call TRBD1 (6 bases). V dropped 5 bases and J dropped 7 bases, with 17 bases sitting between them. The CDR3 has 14 residues. Germline values: CDR1 MNHNY, CDR2 SVGAGI (reference sequence). CDR3 sequence reads: CASSLRDKLGTQYF. CDR3 coding DNA: TGTGCCAGCAGTCTCCGGGACAAATTGGGGACCCAGTACTTC.

V is TRBV19 and J is TRBJ2-5; 9 bases agree with TRBD1. V trimming: 5 bases; J trimming: 5 bases; junction bases outside the gene matches: 3. CDR3 size: 13 residues. Germline V gives CDR1 LNHDA, CDR2 SQIVND (reference sequence). CDR3 residues: CASSRQGVETQYF. In DNA form, the CDR3 reads TGTGCCAGTAGTCGACAGGGGGTTGAGACCCAGTACTTC.

The V gene is TRBV5-1, the J gene TRBJ1-6; D gene unclear. The CDR3 totals 16 residues. Germline-derived CDR1 and CDR2 are SGHRS and YFSETQ. V was trimmed by 4 bases and J by 0 bases, leaving 11 bases between them. CDR3 region: CASSQTESSYNSPLHF. DNA for the CDR3: TGCGCCAGCAGCCAGACGGAGAGCTCCTATAATTCACCCCTCCACTTT.